This TCR beta chain appears in the sequencing data of a study of blood T cells in healthy people across ages. Trimming took 3 bases from V and 3 from J, leaving 18 bases between them. The CDR3 is 16 residues long. Per the germline V gene, CDR1 is MDHEN and CDR2 is SYDVKM. For the second PCR, which ran for roughly 7 to 11 cycles, a sample-barcoded 5' primer and a J-beta primer mix were used. TCRdb passed the 5' RACE reads through MiXCR, listing each CDR3 protein once. This table has about 680,000 distinct CDR3 sequences, around 45% appearing once. This receptor was taken from a woman aged 55-70 years in good health. The genes are TRBV28 and TRBJ2-7; D gene ambiguous. Sequences were obtained from blood. CDR3 residues: CASSFGSPGGLYEQYF. For the CDR3, the DNA is TGTGCCAGCAGTTTTGGCAGCCCAGGCGGCCTCTACGAGCAGTACTTC.